This entry lists 32 T cell receptor beta chains sequenced from one sample in a study of T cell responses to AZD1222 COVID-19 vaccine. Using immunoSEQ multiplex PCR, the repertoire was profiled, and TCRdb retains in-frame clones only, with some absent. Seen here are just over 70,000 clones, around 85% observed once, and the top ten hold roughly 20%. The material was peripheral blood, obtained on day 0 of AZD1222 vaccination. Source of these receptors: an adult in good health.

This clone was observed a few times. The V and J genes are TRBV3-1 (or the pseudogene TRBV3-2) and TRBJ1-1; 7 bases map to TRBD1. The V gene end was trimmed by 5 bases and the J gene end by 1 base; junction bases not matched to a gene: 1. Germline CDR1 LGHDT, CDR2 YNNKEL (reference sequence). CDR3 length: 13 residues. As DNA, the CDR3 is TGTGCCAGCAGCTGGACAGGGAACACTGAAGCTTTCTTT. Translated: CASSWTGNTEAFF.

V is TRBV18 and J is TRBJ2-7; D is possibly TRBD1 (5 bases). From germline, CDR1 is KGHSH and CDR2 LQKENI. The length of the CDR3 is 15 residues. V was cut by 0 bases and J by 5 bases, with 14 bases left in between. The CDR3 loop is CASSPPLKGPDEQYF. CDR3 bases: TGTGCCAGCTCACCACCGCTAAAGGGGCCCGACGAGCAGTACTTC.

The J gene is TRBJ2-3, the V gene TRBV4-1, with a possible D match to TRBD2 (5 bases). The CDR3 totals 16 residues. Germline CDR1 and CDR2: MGHRA and YSYEKL. The V and J ends lost 3 bases and 0 bases respectively, with 13 bases between them. DNA for the CDR3: TGCGCCAGCAGCCAGGGGTCCGGACTTAGCACAGATACGCAGTATTTT. Its protein product is CASSQGSGLSTDTQYF.

The chain joins TRBV27 to TRBJ2-7; D tentatively fits TRBD1 or TRBD2 (5 bases each). This CDR3 has 16 residues. The V end was cut by 2 bases, the J end by 4 bases, with 18 bases between. The V gene's germline CDR1 is MNHEY and CDR2 SMNVEV (reference sequence). This CDR3 reads CASSLRGTLILYEQYF. In DNA form, the CDR3 reads TGTGCCAGCAGTTTACGAGGGACCCTGATCCTATACGAGCAGTACTTC.

The chain employs TRBV7-2 and TRBJ2-3; possibly TRBD2 for D (6 bases). The CDR3 contains 15 residues. V dropped 3 bases and J dropped 3 bases, with 13 bases sitting between them. Per germline, CDR1 SGHTA and CDR2 FQGNSA. The CDR3 DNA is TGTGCCAGCAGCTTCTTTGCGGCGGGAACAGATACGCAGTATTTT. This codes for CASSFFAAGTDTQYF.

The chain carries TRBV21-1 and TRBJ1-5. TRBV21-1 is a pseudogene segment. There are 15 residues in the CDR3. CDR3 nucleotide sequence: TGTGCCAGCAGCAAATGTCGTTCCGGCAATCAGCCCCAGCATTTT. It is translated as CASSKCRSGNQPQHF.

This clone was seen a few times. J is TRBJ2-3 and V is TRBV29-1, with TRBD2 matching 8 bases. This CDR3 contains 13 residues. Germline V gives CDR1 SQVTM, CDR2 ANQGSEA. The junction had 7 bases not matched to a gene; V was cut back by 7 bases and J by 4 bases. The CDR3 DNA reads as TGCAGCGCCACGGTAGCGGGGCCAGATACGCAGTATTTT. Translation: CSATVAGPDTQYF.

The rearrangement joins TRBV6-5 to TRBJ1-4; the match to TRBD1 covers 7 bases. Trimming at V came to 9 bases and at J to 5 bases, leaving 12 bases not matched to a gene. Germline assignment: CDR1 MNHEY and CDR2 SVGAGI. The CDR3 is made up of 15 amino acids. CDR3 in DNA: TGTGCCAGTAAAAAGGCCGGGACAGAGAATGAAAAACTGTTTTTT. It specifies CASKKAGTENEKLFF.

This chain uses TRBV5-1 with TRBJ2-1, with no clear D. Germline V gene sequence: CDR1 SGHRS, CDR2 YFSETQ. Trimming removed 1 base from V and 1 base from J, with 6 bases in between. The CDR3 extends over 14 amino acids. The CDR3 sequence: CASSLWGSYNEQFF. DNA for the CDR3: TGCGCCAGCAGCTTGTGGGGTTCCTACAATGAGCAGTTCTTC.

This clone has more than one count but fewer than ten. The chain has TRBV7-9 and TRBJ2-3; TRBD2 matches 15 bases. J lost 2 bases, V lost 5 bases, and 5 bases had no gene match. The length of the CDR3 is 17 residues. Germline V gives CDR1 SEHNR, CDR2 FQNEAQ (reference sequence). CDR3 sequence reads: CASSAGLAGGPTDTQYF. In nucleotides, the CDR3 is TGTGCCAGCAGCGCTGGACTAGCGGGAGGGCCCACAGATACGCAGTATTTT.

The chain uses TRBV6-1 and TRBJ1-4, with 7 positions matching TRBD1. The CDR3 runs to 16 residues. Germline trimming cut 4 bases from V and 2 bases from J; bases unmatched to any gene: 7. In germline, CDR1 is MNHNS, CDR2 SASEGT. The CDR3 DNA is TGTGCCAGCAGTGTGGACAGGCCGTGGACTAATGAAAAACTGTTTTTT. Translating gives CASSVDRPWTNEKLFF.

The CDR3 DNA reads TGTGCCAGCAGCGCCTCTAGGGATAATCAGCCCCAGCATTTT. As protein: CASSASRDNQPQHF. This chain connects TRBV7-9 to TRBJ1-5, with D unclear. Between the trimmed V and J ends, which lost 5 bases and 4 bases, there was a span of 12 bases. This CDR3 spans 14 amino acids. Per germline, CDR1 SEHNR and CDR2 FQNEAQ (reference sequence).

The chain links TRBV29-1 to TRBJ1-2; the D is unclear. The CDR3 runs to 11 residues. The germline V gene has CDR1 SQVTM and CDR2 ANQGSEA. Deletions cut 4 bases from V and 3 bases from J, with 6 bases between. The CDR3 sequence is CSVGVDYGYTF. CDR3 DNA sequence: TGCAGCGTTGGCGTGGACTATGGCTACACCTTC. Variable domain in full (rest from reference TRBV29-1 and TRBJ1-2): SAVISQKPSRDICQRGTSLTIQCQVDSQVTMMFWYRQQPGQSLTLIATANQGSEATYESGFVIDKFPISRPNLTFSTLTVSNMSPEDSSIYLCSVGVDYGYTFGSGTRLTVV.

The J gene is TRBJ1-3, the V gene TRBV10-1, with D tentatively TRBD1 (5 bases). From germline, CDR1 is WNHNN and CDR2 SYGVQD (reference sequence). CDR3 length equals 13 residues. The V end was cut by 5 bases, the J end by 8 bases, with 13 bases between. DNA for the CDR3: TGCGCCAGCAGTTCCTCAGGAGGGGACACCATATATTTT. This encodes CASSSSGGDTIYF.

The chain combines TRBV24-1 with TRBJ2-1, with D possibly being TRBD2 (6 bases). V lost 2 bases, J lost 0 bases, and 19 bases lay in between. Germline CDR1 and CDR2: KGHDR and SFDVKD. The CDR3 has 19 residues. The CDR3 bases are TGTGCCACCAGTGATTCCAAGAGTCCGGGACTCTACTCCTACAATGAGCAGTTCTTC. Amino acids: CATSDSKSPGLYSYNEQFF.

The genes are TRBV11-3 and TRBJ1-1; no firm D call. V was cut by 5 bases and J by 2 bases, with 12 bases left in between. The germline V gene encodes CDR1 SGHNT and CDR2 YENEEA. The CDR3 is made up of 14 amino acids. CDR3 loop: CASSPANSNTEAFF. CDR3 bases: TGTGCCAGCAGCCCGGCCAACTCCAACACTGAAGCTTTCTTT.

The chain carries TRBV29-1 and TRBJ2-3, with TRBD2 matching over 11 bases. V shed 7 bases, J shed 2 bases, and the junction held 8 bases outside the gene matches. The CDR3 covers 15 residues. CDR1 is SQVTM, CDR2 ANQGSEA, per germline. The chain's CDR3 is CSASTSGAPTDTQYF. The CDR3 bases are TGCAGCGCTTCGACTAGCGGGGCCCCCACAGATACGCAGTATTTT.

The chain is built from TRBV27 and TRBJ2-3; D tentatively reads TRBD1 or TRBD2 (7 bases each). The CDR3 extends over 16 amino acids. CDR1 is MNHEY, CDR2 SMNVEV, per germline (reference sequence). Trimming left V 2 bases short and J 5 bases short, with 17 bases between. The CDR3 loop is CASSLTGGRQGDTQYF. In DNA form, the CDR3 reads TGTGCCAGCAGTTTAACGGGCGGGAGACAGGGAGATACGCAGTATTTT.

The rearrangement uses TRBV11-2 and TRBJ1-6; 7 bases fit TRBD1. The CDR3 contains 13 residues. The germline V gene has CDR1 SGHAT and CDR2 FQNNGV. J was trimmed by 7 bases and V by 8 bases; bases with no gene match: 5. Here the CDR3 reads CASEGARNSPLHF. The CDR3 nucleotides read TGTGCCAGCGAGGGGGCGCGAAATTCACCCCTCCACTTT.

The V and J genes are TRBV5-1 and TRBJ2-5; D may be TRBD2 (5 bases). V was cut by 3 bases and J by 7 bases, with 19 bases left in between. The CDR3 has 15 amino acids. Germline assignment: CDR1 SGHRS and CDR2 YFSETQ. Here the CDR3 reads CASSYKTTGEGTQYF. The CDR3 bases are TGCGCCAGCAGCTACAAGACAACGGGTGAGGGGACCCAGTACTTC.

About this clone: This sample includes further DNA sequences coding for the same CDR3. V is TRBV7-8 and J is TRBJ1-2; TRBD1 matches at 8 bases. The CDR3 loop spans 13 amino acids. Germline V lookup: CDR1 SGHVS, CDR2 FQNEAQ. The V segment lost 5 bases and the J segment 2 bases; nucleotides outside the gene matches: 1. CDR3 loop: CASSRTGNYGYTF. CDR3 bases: TGTGCCAGCAGCCGGACAGGGAACTATGGCTACACCTTC.

The sample holds one count of this clone. This chain uses TRBV7-8 with TRBJ1-5, with TRBD1 matching over 7 bases. In germline, CDR1 is SGHVS, CDR2 FQNEAQ. The CDR3 runs 16 residues. Trimming at V came to 4 bases and at J to 9 bases, leaving 15 bases not matched to a gene. In nucleotides, the CDR3 is TGTGCCAGCAGCTCCTTCTTGACAGGGTGGGGTGGGCCCCAGCATTTT. This gives the protein CASSSFLTGWGGPQHF.

V usage is TRBV7-9 and J usage is TRBJ1-2, with D tentatively TRBD1 (6 bases). The V gene lost 1 base and the J gene lost 13 bases, with 13 bases spanning the gap. The V gene's germline CDR1 is SEHNR and CDR2 FQNEAQ (reference sequence). CDR3 length equals 12 residues. CDR3 sequence: CASSLVQGGFTF. Here the CDR3 DNA reads TGTGCCAGCAGCTTAGTACAGGGTGGTTTCACCTTC.

The V call is TRBV6-1, the J call TRBJ1-5; tentatively, D is TRBD1 (5 bases). Germline CDR1 and CDR2: MNHNS and SASEGT. Trimming stripped 2 bases from V and 7 bases from J, with 15 bases between. The CDR3 is 15 residues long. CDR3 loop: CASSETLGRGQPQHF. CDR3 DNA: TGTGCCAGCAGTGAAACTTTGGGGCGAGGACAGCCCCAGCATTTT.

This chain uses TRBV14 with TRBJ2-1; 8 bases map to TRBD1. Per the germline V gene, CDR1 is SGHDN and CDR2 is FVKESK. The ends lost 4 bases at V and 7 bases at J; junction bases unmatched: 12. The CDR3 is 16 amino acids. As DNA, the CDR3 is TGTGCCAGCAGCCTCTTCGGACAGGGATTATCGAATGAGCAGTTCTTC. Protein product: CASSLFGQGLSNEQFF.

The rearrangement uses TRBV20-1 and TRBJ2-7; D remains ambiguous. V was pared by 3 bases and J by 1 base, with 10 bases between. The CDR3 contains 13 residues. The germline CDR1 and CDR2 sequences are DFQATT and SNEGSKA (reference sequence). CDR3 amino acids: CSASVQLSYEQYF. Here the CDR3 DNA reads TGCAGTGCTAGTGTCCAACTTTCCTACGAGCAGTACTTC.

V and J are TRBV19 and TRBJ2-7; 11 nucleotides align to TRBD1. J lost 9 bases, V lost 6 bases, and 10 bases had no gene match. Germline V gives CDR1 LNHDA, CDR2 SQIVND (reference sequence). This CDR3 spans 14 amino acids. The CDR3 spells CASRGTGGSQVQYF. CDR3 sequence (DNA): TGTGCCAGTAGGGGGACAGGGGGTTCCCAGGTGCAGTACTTC.

The CDR3 coding sequence is TGTGCCAGTAGTATAAGGGCGGGGGTCATGAATTCACCCCTCCACTTT. Protein product: CASSIRAGVMNSPLHF. V usage is TRBV19 and J usage is TRBJ1-6, with a weak D call TRBD1 (5 bases). V was shortened by 2 bases and J by 7 bases, with 15 bases between the two germline ends. This CDR3 is 16 amino acids long. The germline CDR1 and CDR2 sequences are LNHDA and SQIVND (reference sequence).

This rearrangement joins TRBV7-2 to TRBJ1-6, with no clear D. Trimming removed 2 bases at V and 5 bases at J, with 4 bases between. CDR3 length equals 13 residues. The germline V gene encodes CDR1 SGHTA and CDR2 FQGNSA. The CDR3 DNA reads TGTGCCAGCAGCTTACACCATAATTCACCCCTCCACTTT. Translation gives CASSLHHNSPLHF.

The rearrangement uses TRBV6-5 and TRBJ1-2; TRBD1 matches at 11 bases. The CDR3 extends over 15 amino acids. J was trimmed by 7 bases and V by 6 bases; bases with no gene match: 10. Germline V lookup: CDR1 MNHEY, CDR2 SVGAGI. The CDR3 region has the DNA TGTGCCAGCAGCCTAGGCCACGGGACAGGGGGTGGCTACACCTTC. This encodes CASSLGHGTGGGYTF.

The chain couples TRBV18 to TRBJ2-5; no clear D gene. V was cut by 2 bases and J by 3 bases, with 16 bases left in between. The germline CDR1 and CDR2 sequences are KGHSH and LQKENI. The CDR3 totals 16 residues. CDR3 coding DNA: TGTGCCAGCTCACCAGTTATCGGAACTCGCGAAGAGACCCAGTACTTC. Translation: CASSPVIGTREETQYF.

This chain uses TRBV7-2 with TRBJ1-3; D remains unclear. The germline CDR1 and CDR2 sequences are SGHTA and FQGNSA. This CDR3 contains 15 residues. V was cut by 1 base and J by 4 bases, with 11 bases left in between. CDR3 protein: CASSLGGAGGNTIYF. The CDR3 DNA reads TGTGCCAGCAGCTTAGGGGGAGCGGGAGGAAACACCATATATTTT.